Below, 17 T cell receptor beta chains from the same sample are listed, as sequenced in a study of cytomegalovirus exposure and HLA in healthy donors (dated by TCRdb to 2017 to 2019). Receptor amplification or capture employed the immunoSEQ multiplex PCR assay. A mixture of 60 forward primers for TCR Vbeta segments and 13 reverse primers for TCR Jbeta segments was used in the multiplex PCR. TCRdb took over this immuneACCESS table, retaining in-frame rearrangements with V and J assigned. Such tables are incomplete; in checked studies, under half of the missing clones stem from an unresolved V gene, and the remainder is unexplained. This sample lists around 120,000 clones; nearly 80% were detected once. Approximately 6% of the sample goes to the ten largest clones. The sample comprised PBMCs. These receptors originate from a woman aged 35 to 49 in good health and CMV-seronegative.

V is TRBV7-3 and J is TRBJ2-7, with D possibly being TRBD1 (5 bases). CDR3 size: 13 residues. Germline CDR1 is SGHTA and CDR2 is FQGTGA. V lost 5 bases to trimming and J lost 2 bases, with 10 bases between them. CDR3 sequence (DNA): TGTGCCAGCAGCCTCGACAGTGCCTACGAGCAGTACTTC. Translating it yields CASSLDSAYEQYF.

The V gene is TRBV2, the J gene TRBJ1-2; 9 bases align to TRBD1. The CDR3 contains 16 residues. Trimming took 4 bases from V and 4 from J; bases not matched to a gene: 10. Looked up from germline, CDR1 is SNHLY and CDR2 is FYNNEI. For the CDR3, the DNA is TGTGCCAGCAGTGGGGACAGGGTTCAGATAGCCTATGGCTACACCTTC. Amino acids: CASSGDRVQIAYGYTF.

V is TRBV7-2 and J is TRBJ2-7, with TRBD2 matching 8 bases. The V and J ends lost 1 base and 2 bases, in that order; junction bases with no gene match: 7. This CDR3 region has 16 residues. Germline CDR1 and CDR2: SGHTA and FQGNSA. This chain's CDR3 is CASSLESISGTYEQYF. CDR3 DNA sequence: TGTGCCAGCAGCTTAGAGTCCATTAGCGGGACCTACGAGCAGTACTTC.

This clone occurred a few times. The V gene is TRBV19, the J gene TRBJ2-7, with 7 bases fitting TRBD2. V shed 1 base and J 8 bases; nucleotides not matched to a gene: 8. Germline CDR1 and CDR2: LNHDA and SQIVND (reference sequence). The CDR3 loop spans 14 amino acids. CDR3 amino acids: CASSIVAGAIQQYF. In nucleotides, the CDR3 is TGTGCCAGTAGTATAGTGGCGGGAGCCATCCAGCAGTACTTC.

The chain recombines TRBV6-5 with TRBJ1-2; a possible D gene is TRBD1 (6 bases). The V gene's germline CDR1 is MNHEY and CDR2 SVGAGI. With 2 bases removed from V and 5 bases from J, the gap between germline ends came to 18 bases. The CDR3 contains 16 residues. CDR3 sequence reads: CASSYTSLQGGYGYTF. The DNA for the CDR3 is TGTGCCAGCAGTTACACTTCTCTACAGGGAGGGTATGGCTACACCTTC.

The chain employs TRBV28 and TRBJ2-7, with 13 bases aligning to TRBD2. The CDR3 consists of 15 residues. J lost 7 bases, V lost 5 bases, and 8 bases had no gene match. Per the germline V gene, CDR1 is MDHEN and CDR2 is SYDVKM. The DNA for the CDR3 is TGTGCCAGCAGTACCGGACTAGCGGGAGCAAGGGAGCAGTACTTC. Its translation is CASSTGLAGAREQYF.

This clone was observed a few times. This rearrangement joins TRBV10-3 to TRBJ2-3; D is possibly TRBD1 (6 bases). CDR1 ENHRY and CDR2 SYGVKD come from the germline V gene. Trimming stripped 6 bases from V and 0 bases from J, with 13 bases between. The CDR3 consists of 15 residues. The CDR3 nucleotides are TGTGCCATCAGCGACACACAGGGAAGCACAGATACGCAGTATTTT. Protein: CAISDTQGSTDTQYF.

Comment on this clone: Mismatch with germline at one junction end may stem from a read error. The chain recombines TRBV7-9 with TRBJ2-1, with TRBD2 matching 7 bases. Germline loops: CDR1 SEHNR, CDR2 FQNEAQ (reference sequence). The CDR3 has 16 residues. Here the CDR3 DNA reads TGTTCCAGCAGCTTAGTAACGGGAGGTTGGGACAATGAGCAGTTCTTC. Protein sequence: CSSSLVTGGWDNEQFF.

The chain links TRBV18 to TRBJ1-2, with TRBD1 as a possible D gene (6 bases). CDR3 length: 12 residues. The V end was cut by 7 bases, the J end by 8 bases, with 14 bases between. Germline V gene sequence: CDR1 KGHSH, CDR2 LQKENI. The DNA of the CDR3 is TGTGCCAGCTACGGACAGAGGGACGGCTACACCTTC. It translates to CASYGQRDGYTF.

The chain combines TRBV5-1 with TRBJ2-7; D is unclear. Germline V CDR1 and CDR2: SGHRS, YFSETQ. The CDR3 consists of 15 residues. V lost 4 bases, J lost 0 bases, and 14 bases lay in between. The CDR3 here is CASSPIARSSYEQYF. CDR3 DNA: TGCGCCAGCAGCCCCATCGCTCGGAGCTCCTACGAGCAGTACTTC.

Notes on this clone: Within the sample, other DNA sequences also encode this same CDR3. The J gene is TRBJ1-4, the V gene TRBV15; 8 nucleotides line up with TRBD1. This CDR3 has 15 amino acids. Germline assignment: CDR1 LNHNV and CDR2 YYDKDF (reference sequence). V lost 5 bases, J lost 7 bases, and 9 bases stayed unmatched. CDR3 bases: TGTGCCACCAGCGTAACCCTACAGGGGGGTGAAAAACTGTTTTTT. It is translated as CATSVTLQGGEKLFF.

The chain is built from TRBV7-2 and TRBJ2-2, with 7 bases lining up with TRBD1. CDR1 is SGHTA, CDR2 FQGNSA, per germline. With 1 base clipped from V and 6 bases from J, the junction kept 5 bases outside the gene matches. The CDR3 consists of 15 residues. The CDR3 here is CASSLVGGLAGELFF. The CDR3 coding sequence is TGTGCCAGCAGCTTAGTAGGGGGCTTGGCCGGGGAGCTGTTTTTT. The full variable domain, with the rest looked up from reference TRBV7-2 and TRBJ2-2, is GAGVSQSPSNKVTEKGKDVELRCDPISGHTALYWYRQSLGQGLEFLIYFQGNSAPDKSGLPSDRFSAERTGGSVSTLTIQRTQQEDSAVYLCASSLVGGLAGELFFGEGSRLTVL.

This chain joins TRBV18 and TRBJ2-2; D remains unclear. From germline, CDR1 is KGHSH and CDR2 LQKENI. CDR3 size: 15 residues. V was shortened by 6 bases and J by 3 bases, with 14 bases between the two germline ends. The CDR3 sequence is CASSPGGGYTGELFF. CDR3 nucleotides: TGTGCCAGCTCCCCGGGTGGCGGATACACCGGGGAGCTGTTTTTT.

This chain connects TRBV27 to TRBJ1-4; D is ambiguous. The CDR3 has 15 residues. Between the trimmed V and J ends, which lost 5 bases and 2 bases, there was a span of 12 bases. CDR1 MNHEY and CDR2 SMNVEV come from the germline V gene (reference sequence). This CDR3 reads CASSLGIATNEKLFF. The CDR3 bases are TGTGCCAGCAGTCTTGGTATAGCCACTAATGAAAAACTGTTTTTT.

V is TRBV11-2 and J is TRBJ2-7; D is unresolved. CDR1 is SGHAT, CDR2 FQNNGV, per germline. Trimming removed 3 bases from V and 9 bases from J, with 15 bases in between. CDR3 length: 13 amino acids. Here the CDR3 DNA reads TGTGCCAGCAGCTTCCTAGAAGGTGTTGGGCAGTACTTC. Translating it yields CASSFLEGVGQYF.

The gene calls are TRBV5-1 and TRBJ1-2; 7 positions agree with TRBD1. V dropped 6 bases and J dropped 3; count of bases not matched to a gene: 8. Germline CDR1 and CDR2: SGHRS and YFSETQ. The CDR3 sequence is 14 residues long. The CDR3 DNA is TGCGCCAGCAACCGACAGGGTGATGACTATGGCTACACCTTC. Translation: CASNRQGDDYGYTF.

The chain links TRBV7-2 to TRBJ2-1; the D gene is possibly TRBD1 (6 bases). The V gene lost 2 bases and the J gene lost 8 bases, with 13 bases spanning the gap. The CDR3 sequence is 14 residues long. Germline assignment: CDR1 SGHTA and CDR2 FQGNSA. In nucleotides, the CDR3 is TGTGCCAGCAGCTTATCGCCAGGGGAGTATGAGCAGTTCTTC. This encodes CASSLSPGEYEQFF.